Sequencing of this T cell receptor beta chain was carried out in a study of T cell responses to AZD1222 COVID-19 vaccine. Whole-study context: Analyses pooled second doses at about 4 or about 12 weeks. General study findings and limits: Elevations in Spike-specific TCR breadth and depth followed administration of two AZD1222 doses. Mostly white British, mostly female donors; authors suggested clonal diversity may be underestimated.

V was pared by 3 bases and J by 2 bases, with 14 bases between. Germline CDR1 is MDHEN and CDR2 is SYDVKM. CDR3 length equals 15 residues. Comments on this clone: No antigen is known for it.

TCRdb's table, derived via immunoSEQ multiplex PCR, lists solely in-frame clones and lacks some. This sample has some 130,000 clones, with over 90% found just once. The V and J genes are TRBV28 and TRBJ2-7; D is possibly TRBD1 or TRBD2 (5 bases each). The specimen comprised peripheral blood, sampled on day 0 of AZD1222 vaccination. The sequence was obtained from an adult in good health. The CDR3 DNA reads as TGTGCCAGCAGTTTGAGGCATCTGGGACCCTACGAGCAGTACTTC. Its translation is CASSLRHLGPYEQYF.